These T cell receptor beta chains were read from a single sample in a study of cytomegalovirus exposure and HLA in healthy donors. TCRdb keeps only in-frame clones here, not all; method: immunoSEQ multiplex PCR. The data show roughly 130,000 clones, approximately 85% seen once. Sequenced input: PBMCs. These TCRs come from a woman aged 40 to 49 in good health and CMV-seronegative. The CDR3 runs from the conserved cysteine through the conserved F or W. The D gene is left open where the match is weak. Expanded clones are given a class, and other clones once, few, many or no size at all.

abundance	v_gene	d_gene	j_gene	CDR3aa	CDR3nt
.	TRBV6-6	TRBD1	TRBJ2-5	CASSYTGTGSQETQYF	TGTGCCAGCAGTTATACCGGGACAGGGTCACAAGAGACCCAGTACTTC
.	TRBV6-5	.	TRBJ1-2	CASSYKGPTYGYTF	TGTGCCAGCAGTTATAAGGGGCCCACCTATGGCTACACCTTC
.	TRBV28	.	TRBJ2-1	CASSVAEALDNEQFF	TGTGCCAGCAGTGTAGCGGAGGCCCTCGACAATGAGCAGTTCTTC
once	TRBV28	.	TRBJ2-7	CASRGGDRVNEQYF	TGTGCCAGCAGGGGGGGTGACAGGGTGAACGAGCAGTACTTC
.	TRBV7-9	.	TRBJ1-4	CASSLSGNEKLFF	TGTGCCAGCAGCTTAAGCGGGAATGAAAAACTGTTTTTT
.	TRBV7-2	TRBD1	TRBJ2-1	CASRKEGTASYNEQFF	TGTGCCAGCAGAAAAGAGGGGACAGCTAGCTACAATGAGCAGTTCTTC
.	TRBV7-9	.	TRBJ2-1	CASRGLLEAGEQFF	TGTGCCAGCAGGGGACTCCTAGAGGCAGGTGAGCAGTTCTTC
few	TRBV5-4	.	TRBJ2-2	CASSFARGGNTGELFF	TGTGCCAGCAGCTTTGCTAGGGGAGGGAACACCGGGGAGCTGTTTTTT
.	TRBV7-9	.	TRBJ1-2	CASSLFSQGLYGYTF	TGTGCCAGCAGCTTATTCAGCCAGGGCTTATATGGCTACACCTTC
.	TRBV28	TRBD2	TRBJ2-3	CASSLYGRAGGDTQYF	TGTGCCAGCAGTTTATACGGGAGGGCGGGAGGAGATACGCAGTATTTT
once	TRBV29-1	.	TRBJ2-7	CSVSKTGGGYEQYF	TGCAGCGTATCAAAGACGGGTGGGGGCTACGAGCAGTACTTC
.	TRBV2	TRBD1	TRBJ2-1	CASILDRVRGSGPSFF	TGTGCCAGCATTCTGGACAGGGTGCGGGGTTCGGGGCCTTCTTTCTTC
.	TRBV9	TRBD1	TRBJ1-5	CAGNGTDNQPQHF	TGTGCCGGTAACGGGACAGATAATCAGCCCCAGCATTTT
.	TRBV5-5	TRBD1	TRBJ2-4	CASSLRDSFVAKNIQYF	TGTGCCAGCAGCTTGCGGGACAGTTTCGTAGCCAAAAACATTCAGTACTTC
.	TRBV6-5	.	TRBJ1-1	CASSYSSGLDLEAFF	TGTGCCAGCAGTTACTCATCCGGACTGGATCTTGAAGCTTTCTTT
once	TRBV7-2	.	TRBJ2-3	CASSLPRRALRGTDTQYF	TGTGCCAGCAGCCTCCCCCGGAGGGCCTTGCGAGGCACAGATACGCAGTATTTT
.	TRBV10-1	.	TRBJ1-4	CASSEGATNEKLFF	TGCGCCAGCAGTGAAGGAGCAACTAATGAAAAACTGTTTTTT
.	TRBV9	TRBD2	TRBJ2-3	CASGLGLAGGDTQYF	TGTGCCAGCGGGCTTGGACTAGCGGGAGGAGATACGCAGTATTTT
.	TRBV2	.	TRBJ1-2	CASSPLLRNYGYTF	TGTGCCAGCAGTCCTCTCCTTAGAAACTATGGCTACACCTTC
.	TRBV7-2	.	TRBJ1-4	CASSFDIANEKLFF	TGTGCCAGCAGCTTTGATATAGCTAATGAAAAACTGTTTTTT
.	TRBV9	TRBD2	TRBJ2-1	CASSVDGLAANEQFF	TGTGCCAGCAGCGTAGATGGACTAGCGGCCAATGAGCAGTTCTTC
.	TRBV10-3	TRBD2	TRBJ2-3	CAISELAGGRPDTQYF	TGTGCCATCAGTGAGCTAGCGGGAGGCCGCCCAGATACGCAGTATTTT
.	TRBV11-3	TRBD2	TRBJ2-7	CASSLGWGSSGVYEQYF	TGTGCCAGCAGCTTAGGGTGGGGTAGTAGCGGGGTCTACGAGCAGTACTTC